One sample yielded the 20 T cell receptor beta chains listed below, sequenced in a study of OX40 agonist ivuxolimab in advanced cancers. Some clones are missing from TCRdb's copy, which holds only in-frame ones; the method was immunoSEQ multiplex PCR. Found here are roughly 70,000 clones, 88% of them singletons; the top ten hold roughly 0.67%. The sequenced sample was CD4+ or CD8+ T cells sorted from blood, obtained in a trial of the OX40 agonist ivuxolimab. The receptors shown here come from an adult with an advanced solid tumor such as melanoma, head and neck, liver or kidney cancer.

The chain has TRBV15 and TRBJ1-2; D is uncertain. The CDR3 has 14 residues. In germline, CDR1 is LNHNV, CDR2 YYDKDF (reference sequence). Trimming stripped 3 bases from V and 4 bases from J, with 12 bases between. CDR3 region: CATSRDSRGYGYTF. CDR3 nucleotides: TGTGCCACCAGCAGGGACTCCCGAGGCTATGGCTACACCTTC.

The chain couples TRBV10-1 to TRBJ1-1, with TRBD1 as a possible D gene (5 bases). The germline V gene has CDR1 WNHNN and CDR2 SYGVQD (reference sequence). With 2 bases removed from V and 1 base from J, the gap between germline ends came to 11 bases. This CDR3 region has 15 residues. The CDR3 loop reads CASSEEPGTNTEAFF. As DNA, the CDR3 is TGCGCCAGCAGTGAGGAACCAGGGACGAACACTGAAGCTTTCTTT.

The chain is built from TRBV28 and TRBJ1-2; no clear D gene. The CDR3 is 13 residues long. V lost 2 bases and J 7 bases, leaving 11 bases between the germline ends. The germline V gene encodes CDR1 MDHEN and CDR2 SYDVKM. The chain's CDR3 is CASSLAPPGGYTF. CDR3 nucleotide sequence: TGTGCCAGCAGTTTAGCCCCACCGGGTGGCTACACCTTC.

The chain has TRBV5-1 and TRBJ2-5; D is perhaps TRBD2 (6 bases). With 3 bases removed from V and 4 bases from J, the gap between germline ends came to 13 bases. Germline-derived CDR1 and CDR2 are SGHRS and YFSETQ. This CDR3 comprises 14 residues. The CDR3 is CASSSPGTSETQYF. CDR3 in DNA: TGCGCCAGCAGCTCGCCAGGGACTTCAGAGACCCAGTACTTC.

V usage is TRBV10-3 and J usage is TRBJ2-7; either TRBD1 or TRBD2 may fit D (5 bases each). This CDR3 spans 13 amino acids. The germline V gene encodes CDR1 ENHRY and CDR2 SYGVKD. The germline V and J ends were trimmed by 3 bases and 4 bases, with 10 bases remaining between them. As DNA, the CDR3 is TGTGCCATCAGTGATGGCAGGGAGTACGAGCAGTACTTC. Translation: CAISDGREYEQYF.

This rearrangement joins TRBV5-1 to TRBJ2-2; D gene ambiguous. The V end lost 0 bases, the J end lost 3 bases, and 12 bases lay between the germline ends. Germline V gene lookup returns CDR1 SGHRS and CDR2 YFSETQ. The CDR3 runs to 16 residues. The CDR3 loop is CASSLEGWADTGELFF. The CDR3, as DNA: TGCGCCAGCAGCTTGGAGGGTTGGGCAGACACCGGGGAGCTGTTTTTT.

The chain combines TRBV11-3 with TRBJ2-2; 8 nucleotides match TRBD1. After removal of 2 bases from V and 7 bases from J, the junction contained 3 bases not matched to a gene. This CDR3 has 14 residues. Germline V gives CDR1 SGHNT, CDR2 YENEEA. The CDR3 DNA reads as TGTGCCAGCAGCTTACGACAGGGGAACGGGGAGCTGTTTTTT. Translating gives CASSLRQGNGELFF. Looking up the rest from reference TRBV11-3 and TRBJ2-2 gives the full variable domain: EAGVVQSPRYKIIEKKQPVAFWCNPISGHNTLYWYLQNLGQGPELLIRYENEEAVDDSQLPKDRFSAERLKGVDSTLKIQPAELGDSAVYLCASSLRQGNGELFFGEGSRLTVL.

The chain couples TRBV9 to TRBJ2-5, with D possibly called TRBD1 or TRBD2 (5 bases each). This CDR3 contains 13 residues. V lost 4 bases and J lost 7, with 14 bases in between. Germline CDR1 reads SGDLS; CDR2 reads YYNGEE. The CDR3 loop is CASSKGAEGTQYF. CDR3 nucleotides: TGTGCCAGCAGCAAAGGGGCTGAGGGGACCCAGTACTTC.

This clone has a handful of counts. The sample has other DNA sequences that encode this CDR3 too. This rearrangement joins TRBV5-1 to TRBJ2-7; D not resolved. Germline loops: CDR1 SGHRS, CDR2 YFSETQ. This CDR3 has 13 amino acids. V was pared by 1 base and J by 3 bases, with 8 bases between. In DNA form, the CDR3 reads TGCGCCAGCAGCTTGAGAGGAGTCTACGAGCAGTACTTC. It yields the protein CASSLRGVYEQYF.

CDR3 sequence: CASGTVQNIQYF. Here the CDR3 DNA reads TGTGCCAGCGGGACAGTCCAAAACATTCAGTACTTC. This rearrangement joins TRBV19 to TRBJ2-4, with TRBD1 matching 7 bases. Germline V gene data show CDR1 as LNHDA and CDR2 as SQIVND (reference sequence). The CDR3 spans 12 residues. V gave up 9 bases and J gave up 5 bases; unmatched junction bases: 4.

CDR3 protein: CASSSPGGGNTIYF. CDR3 bases: TGTGCCAGCAGCTCCCCAGGGGGAGGAAACACCATATATTTT. This chain connects TRBV5-6 to TRBJ1-3; 7 bases align to TRBD1. V dropped 3 bases and J dropped 4; count of bases not matched to a gene: 4. Per the germline V gene, CDR1 is SGHDT and CDR2 is YYEEEE. This CDR3 has 14 residues.

The CDR3 loop reads CASSRGTSGSEQYF. DNA for the CDR3: TGTGCCAGCAGCCGCGGGACTAGCGGGAGCGAGCAGTACTTC. The rearrangement uses TRBV6-1 and TRBJ2-7; 14 bases line up with TRBD2. Germline V gene data show CDR1 as MNHNS and CDR2 as SASEGT. With V trimmed by 6 bases and J by 6 bases, 4 bases remained unmatched. The CDR3 spans 14 residues.

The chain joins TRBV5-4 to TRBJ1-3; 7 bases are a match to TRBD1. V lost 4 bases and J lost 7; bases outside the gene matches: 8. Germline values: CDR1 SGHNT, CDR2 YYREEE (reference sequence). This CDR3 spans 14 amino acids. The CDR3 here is CASSAGQDGNTIYF. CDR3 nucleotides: TGTGCCAGCAGCGCTGGACAGGATGGGAACACCATATATTTT.

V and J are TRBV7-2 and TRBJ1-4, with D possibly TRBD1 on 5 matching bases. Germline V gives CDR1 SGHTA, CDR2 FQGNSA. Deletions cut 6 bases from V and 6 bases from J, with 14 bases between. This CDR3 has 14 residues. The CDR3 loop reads CASSSDRGYEKLFF. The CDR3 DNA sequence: TGTGCCAGCAGTTCGGACCGGGGGTATGAAAAACTGTTTTTT.

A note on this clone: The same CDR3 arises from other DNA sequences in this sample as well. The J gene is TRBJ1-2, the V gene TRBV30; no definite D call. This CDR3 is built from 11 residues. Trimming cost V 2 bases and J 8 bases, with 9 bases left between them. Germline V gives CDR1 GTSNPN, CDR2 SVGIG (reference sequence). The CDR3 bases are TGTGCCTGGAGTTACAGAGGAGGCTACACCTTC. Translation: CAWSYRGGYTF.

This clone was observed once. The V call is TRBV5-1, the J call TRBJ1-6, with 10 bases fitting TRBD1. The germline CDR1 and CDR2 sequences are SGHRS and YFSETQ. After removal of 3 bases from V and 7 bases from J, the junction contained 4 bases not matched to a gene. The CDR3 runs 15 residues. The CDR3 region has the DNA TGCGCCAGCAGCTGGGAGGGACAGGGGAATTCACCCCTCCACTTT. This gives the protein CASSWEGQGNSPLHF. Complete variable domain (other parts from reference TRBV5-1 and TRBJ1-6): KAGVTQTPRYLIKTRGQQVTLSCSPISGHRSVSWYQQTPGQGLQFLFEYFSETQRNKGNFPGRFSGRQFSNSRSEMNVSTLELGDSALYLCASSWEGQGNSPLHFGNGTRLTVT.

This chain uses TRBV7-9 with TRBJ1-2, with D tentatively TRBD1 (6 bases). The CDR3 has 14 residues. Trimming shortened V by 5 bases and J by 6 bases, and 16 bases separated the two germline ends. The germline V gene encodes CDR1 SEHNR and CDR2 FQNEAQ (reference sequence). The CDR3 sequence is CASSPKQGEDGYTF. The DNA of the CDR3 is TGTGCCAGCAGCCCCAAACAGGGCGAGGATGGCTACACCTTC.

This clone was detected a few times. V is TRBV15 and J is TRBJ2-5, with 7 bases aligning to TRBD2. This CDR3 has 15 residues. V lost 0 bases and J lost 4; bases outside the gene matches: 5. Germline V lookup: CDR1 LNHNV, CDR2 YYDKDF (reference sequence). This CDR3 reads CATSRDWGGRETQYF. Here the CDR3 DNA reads TGTGCCACCAGCAGAGATTGGGGGGGGAGAGAGACCCAGTACTTC.

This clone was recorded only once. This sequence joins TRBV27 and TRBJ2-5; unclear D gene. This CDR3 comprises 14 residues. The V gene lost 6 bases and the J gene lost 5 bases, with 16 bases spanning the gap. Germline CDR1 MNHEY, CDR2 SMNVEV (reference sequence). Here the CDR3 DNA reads TGTGCCAGCAGCCCAAGGTACAACGGGGAGACCCAGTACTTC. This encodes CASSPRYNGETQYF.

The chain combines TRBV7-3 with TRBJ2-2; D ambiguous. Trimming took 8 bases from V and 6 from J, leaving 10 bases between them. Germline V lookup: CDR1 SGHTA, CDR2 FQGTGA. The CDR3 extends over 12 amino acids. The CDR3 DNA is TGTGCCAGCGCGAGGAGTGCCGGGGAGCTGTTTTTT. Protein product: CASARSAGELFF.